This T cell receptor (beta chain) was recorded in a study of identical twins. TCRdb itself ran the 5' RACE reads through MiXCR, one entry per CDR3 protein. The table has 310,000 or so distinct CDR3 sequences, 6.5% to 9.5% seen once. Study-level points and caveats: Twin pairs had excess sharing that was weaker in beta out-of-frame sequences.

About this clonotype: The antigen remains undetermined.

CDR3 length: 12 residues. Germline V CDR1 and CDR2: SGHAT, FQNNGV. Trimming removed 4 bases at V and 5 bases at J, with 8 bases between. Another study also made use of these data, one on yellow fever vaccine responses in identical twins. Turning to that study: Reportedly, twins showed a vaccine T cell response that looked partly convergent and partly personalized.

The sample consisted of memory (CD45RO+) T cells sorted from blood. The V call is TRBV11-2, the J call TRBJ2-5, with unresolved D. The sequence was collected from a woman aged 18-30 years in good health. CDR3 residues: CASSSGVETQYF. The DNA for the CDR3 is TGTGCCAGCAGCTCAGGCGTGGAGACCCAGTACTTC.